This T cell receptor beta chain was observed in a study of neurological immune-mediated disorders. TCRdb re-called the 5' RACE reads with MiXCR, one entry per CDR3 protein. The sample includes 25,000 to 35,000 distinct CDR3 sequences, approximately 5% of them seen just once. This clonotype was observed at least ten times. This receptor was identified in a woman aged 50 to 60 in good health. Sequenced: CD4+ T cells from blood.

CDR3 sequence reads: CSATGHMNTEAFF. The CDR3, as DNA: TGCAGTGCGACGGGACACATGAACACTGAAGCTTTCTTT. This chain links TRBV20-1 with TRBJ1-1; D possibly corresponds to TRBD1 (6 bases). Germline V lookup: CDR1 DFQATT, CDR2 SNEGSKA (reference sequence). Trimming removed 6 bases at V and 0 bases at J, with 11 bases between. This CDR3 spans 13 amino acids.